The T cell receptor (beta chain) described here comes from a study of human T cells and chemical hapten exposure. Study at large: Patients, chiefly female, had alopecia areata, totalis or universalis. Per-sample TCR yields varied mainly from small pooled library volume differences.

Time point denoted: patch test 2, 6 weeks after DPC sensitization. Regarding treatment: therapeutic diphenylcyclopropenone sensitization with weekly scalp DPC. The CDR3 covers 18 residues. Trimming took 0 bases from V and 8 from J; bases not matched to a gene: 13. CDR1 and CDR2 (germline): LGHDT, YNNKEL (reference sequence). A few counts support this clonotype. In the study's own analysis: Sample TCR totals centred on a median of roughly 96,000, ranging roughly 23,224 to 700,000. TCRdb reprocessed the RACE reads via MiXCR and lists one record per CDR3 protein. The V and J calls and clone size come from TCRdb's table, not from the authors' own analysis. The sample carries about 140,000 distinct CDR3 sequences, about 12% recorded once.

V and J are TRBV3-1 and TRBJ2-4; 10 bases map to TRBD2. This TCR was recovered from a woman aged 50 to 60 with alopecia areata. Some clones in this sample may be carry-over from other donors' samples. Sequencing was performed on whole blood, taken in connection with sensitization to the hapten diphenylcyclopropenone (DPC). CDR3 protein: CASSQDGTAGGTLDIQYF. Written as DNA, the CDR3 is TGTGCCAGCAGCCAAGATGGTACAGCGGGAGGGACTTTGGACATTCAGTACTTC.